The 21 T cell receptor beta chains reported below all come from one sample, sequenced in a study of blood T cell repertoires in COVID-19. Profiled with immunoSEQ multiplex PCR; TCRdb holds only in-frame clones, not every one. The sample shows around 280,000 clones, around 91% of them seen only once. The sequencing sample was made of PBMCs or T cells enriched from blood (not recorded which). These receptor sequences come from a woman under 30 with acute COVID-19.

The chain has TRBV5-8 and TRBJ2-3, with 8 bases lining up with TRBD2. Per germline, CDR1 SGHTS and CDR2 YDEGEE. CDR3 length: 15 amino acids. V was pared by 5 bases and J by 4 bases, with 9 bases of the junction left unmatched. CDR3 coding DNA: TGTGCCAGCAGGGATGGTAGCGGGATGTCAGATACGCAGTATTTT. The encoded protein is CASRDGSGMSDTQYF.

For the CDR3, the DNA is TGCGCCAGCAGCCCATACAGTGGGAACACTGAAGCTTTCTTT. Protein: CASSPYSGNTEAFF. The rearrangement links TRBV5-1 to TRBJ1-1; D unclear. Germline V gene data show CDR1 as SGHRS and CDR2 as YFSETQ. The CDR3 spans 14 residues. Trimming removed 4 bases at V and 1 base at J, with 11 bases between.

V is TRBV6-4 and J is TRBJ2-5, with 7 bases fitting TRBD1. Germline CDR1 is MRHNA and CDR2 is SNTAGT. The CDR3 is 15 amino acids. J lost 5 bases, V lost 2 bases, and 8 bases had no gene match. CDR3 protein: CASSDPGGVWETQYF. The CDR3 nucleotides read TGTGCCAGCAGTGACCCAGGGGGAGTTTGGGAGACCCAGTACTTC.

V usage is TRBV9 and J usage is TRBJ2-2; D may be TRBD2 (6 bases). CDR1 and CDR2 from the germline V gene are SGDLS and YYNGEE. This CDR3 comprises 11 residues. Between the trimmed V and J ends, which lost 5 bases and 8 bases, there was a span of 7 bases. The CDR3 DNA reads TGTGCCAGCAGTGGAGGGGGGGAGCTGTTTTTT. Translated: CASSGGGELFF. Full variable domain (outside the CDR3, taken from reference TRBV9 and TRBJ2-2): DSGVTQTPKHLITATGQRVTLRCSPRSGDLSVYWYQQSLDQGLQFLIQYYNGEERAKGNILERFSAQQFPDLHSELNLSSLELGDSALYFCASSGGGELFFGEGSRLTVL.

The chain joins TRBV13 to TRBJ2-2; D may be TRBD1 (5 bases). The CDR3 has 15 amino acids. Germline V lookup: CDR1 PRHDT, CDR2 FYEKMQ (reference sequence). V shed 3 bases and J shed 2 bases, with 10 bases lying between them. DNA of the CDR3: TGTGCCAGCAGCTTTGGGGCAAGTAACACCGGGGAGCTGTTTTTT. It encodes CASSFGASNTGELFF.

The CDR3 DNA is TGTGCCAGCAGCCTAAGGACTAGCGGGAGGCAAGAGACCCAGTACTTC. Its protein product is CASSLRTSGRQETQYF. This chain uses TRBV13 with TRBJ2-5; TRBD2 aligns across 14 bases. The V and J ends lost 5 bases and 2 bases, in that order; junction bases with no gene match: 4. The CDR3 is made up of 16 amino acids. CDR1 PRHDT and CDR2 FYEKMQ come from the germline V gene (reference sequence). Drawing the rest from reference TRBV13 and TRBJ2-5, the complete variable domain is AAGVIQSPRHLIKEKRETATLKCYPIPRHDTVYWYQQGPGQDPQFLISFYEKMQSDKGSIPDRFSAQQFSDYHSELNMSSLELGDSALYFCASSLRTSGRQETQYFGPGTRLLVL.

The chain uses TRBV19 and TRBJ1-5, with D possibly being TRBD1 (5 bases). This CDR3 has 18 residues. The V gene lost 1 base and the J gene lost 10 bases, with 26 bases spanning the gap. CDR1 and CDR2 from the germline V gene are LNHDA and SQIVND (reference sequence). The CDR3 is CASSIGKILGLHHGPQHF. The CDR3 DNA sequence: TGTGCCAGTAGTATAGGAAAGATATTGGGGCTCCATCACGGTCCCCAGCATTTT.

The chain recombines TRBV15 with TRBJ1-2, with 8 bases matching TRBD1. CDR3 length: 14 residues. The V segment lost 5 bases and the J segment 6 bases; nucleotides outside the gene matches: 8. CDR1 is LNHNV and CDR2 is YYDKDF in the germline V gene (reference sequence). Written as DNA, the CDR3 is TGTGCCACCAGCCCTCGACAGGGGAGGAATGGCTACACCTTC. As protein: CATSPRQGRNGYTF.

The V call is TRBV27, the J call TRBJ1-5, with 7 positions matching TRBD1. J was trimmed by 2 bases and V by 6 bases; bases with no gene match: 7. Germline loops: CDR1 MNHEY, CDR2 SMNVEV (reference sequence). The CDR3 consists of 15 residues. DNA for the CDR3: TGTGCCAGCAGCCTAGGGGGCTCGGGCAATCAGCCCCAGCATTTT. It translates to CASSLGGSGNQPQHF.

This chain connects TRBV18 to TRBJ2-6; TRBD1 might be the D (6 bases). CDR3 length: 15 amino acids. The germline CDR1 and CDR2 sequences are KGHSH and LQKENI. V was clipped by 4 bases and J by 0 bases, with 7 bases between them. CDR3 sequence reads: CASSHRDSGANVLTF. Here the CDR3 DNA reads TGTGCCAGCTCACACAGGGACTCTGGGGCCAACGTCCTGACTTTC. The variable domain in full, completed from reference TRBV18 and TRBJ2-6, reads NAGVMQNPRHLVRRRGQEARLRCSPMKGHSHVYWYRQLPEEGLKFMVYLQKENIIDESGMPKERFSAEFPKEGPSILRIQQVVRGDSAAYFCASSHRDSGANVLTFGAGSRLTVL.

This clone is a singleton in its sample. V is TRBV9 and J is TRBJ2-3; the match to TRBD2 covers 8 bases. From germline, CDR1 is SGDLS and CDR2 YYNGEE. Losses at the gene ends were 0 bases for V and 4 bases for J; bases not matched to a gene: 4. The CDR3 contains 15 residues. CDR3 amino acids: CASSVVAGTADTQYF. The CDR3 nucleotides are TGTGCCAGCAGCGTAGTAGCGGGAACAGCAGATACGCAGTATTTT.

The gene calls are TRBV12-3 or TRBV12-4 and TRBJ1-2; TRBD1 agrees at 8 bases. The ends lost 3 bases at V and 8 bases at J; junction bases unmatched: 5. There are 13 residues in the CDR3. The CDR3 protein is CASSLGQVRGYTF. The CDR3 DNA reads as TGTGCCAGCAGTTTGGGACAGGTGAGGGGCTACACCTTC.

The rearrangement uses TRBV6-5 and TRBJ1-5; 7 nucleotides align to TRBD1. V lost 8 bases to trimming and J lost 7 bases; unmatched junction nucleotides: 8. CDR3 length: 13 residues. Germline V gene sequence: CDR1 MNHEY, CDR2 SVGAGI. CDR3 loop: CASRGGAYQPQHF. CDR3 in DNA: TGTGCCAGCCGAGGGGGCGCATACCAGCCCCAGCATTTT.

V usage is TRBV2 and J usage is TRBJ1-4, with TRBD1 as a possible D gene (6 bases). This CDR3 spans 15 amino acids. V was shortened by 5 bases and J by 8 bases, with 18 bases between the two germline ends. Germline CDR1 SNHLY, CDR2 FYNNEI. In nucleotides, the CDR3 is TGTGCCAGCAGTACTCCCTCAGGGGCCGGGGAAAAACTGTTTTTT. It encodes CASSTPSGAGEKLFF.

This clone showed up just a few times. The gene calls are TRBV10-1 and TRBJ2-1; D may be TRBD2 (6 bases). Deletions cut 6 bases from V and 2 bases from J, with 17 bases between. Germline V gives CDR1 WNHNN, CDR2 SYGVQD (reference sequence). There are 16 residues in the CDR3. CDR3 sequence: CASSDLGLPPYNEQFF. DNA for the CDR3: TGCGCCAGCAGCGACCTGGGACTCCCACCCTACAATGAGCAGTTCTTC.

The rearrangement uses TRBV19 and TRBJ1-1, with a weak D call TRBD1 (6 bases). CDR3 length: 12 residues. With 3 bases removed from V and 8 bases from J, the gap between germline ends came to 10 bases. Germline V gives CDR1 LNHDA, CDR2 SQIVND (reference sequence). The CDR3 is CASSIQRGEAFF. Written as DNA, the CDR3 is TGTGCCAGTAGTATTCAGAGGGGGGAAGCTTTCTTT.

In DNA form, the CDR3 reads TGTGCCAGCAGTGTTGAGGGTGCGGGTTATCAGCCCCAGCATTTT. As protein: CASSVEGAGYQPQHF. The rearrangement uses TRBV2 and TRBJ1-5, with D hard to call. The germline V gene has CDR1 SNHLY and CDR2 FYNNEI. V was cut by 4 bases and J by 5 bases, with 15 bases left in between. This CDR3 contains 15 residues.

J is TRBJ2-7 and V is TRBV7-8; TRBD2 aligns across 11 bases. The junction had 9 bases not matched to a gene; V was cut back by 8 bases and J by 3 bases. CDR3 length: 15 residues. Germline values: CDR1 SGHVS, CDR2 FQNEAQ. The CDR3 here is CASRRGLAVSYEQYF. The CDR3 DNA reads TGTGCCAGCCGACGGGGACTAGCGGTGAGCTACGAGCAGTACTTC.

This rearrangement joins TRBV30 to TRBJ1-6; 7 bases map to TRBD1. This CDR3 has 15 residues. V lost 4 bases, J lost 0 bases, and 3 bases stayed unmatched. Per germline, CDR1 GTSNPN and CDR2 SVGIG (reference sequence). In DNA, the CDR3 is TGTGCCTGGAATAACAGGGGCTCCTATAATTCACCCCTCCACTTT. Its protein is CAWNNRGSYNSPLHF.

The V call is TRBV28, the J call TRBJ2-1, with 9 nucleotides matching TRBD1. CDR1 and CDR2 (germline): MDHEN, SYDVKM. The V segment lost 3 bases and the J segment 2 bases; nucleotides outside the gene matches: 5. The CDR3 has 16 amino acids. CDR3 region: CASSLGGTGTYNEQFF. The CDR3 DNA sequence: TGTGCCAGCAGTTTGGGGGGGACAGGGACCTACAATGAGCAGTTCTTC.

This chain uses TRBV11-2 with TRBJ2-7; 12 positions agree with TRBD2. The CDR3 has 16 residues. Germline assignment: CDR1 SGHAT and CDR2 FQNNGV. Losses at the gene ends were 5 bases for V and 4 bases for J; bases not matched to a gene: 9. The CDR3, as DNA: TGTGCCAGCAGCCAAGAGACTAGCGGGAGCTCGTACGAGCAGTACTTC. This sequence encodes CASSQETSGSSYEQYF.